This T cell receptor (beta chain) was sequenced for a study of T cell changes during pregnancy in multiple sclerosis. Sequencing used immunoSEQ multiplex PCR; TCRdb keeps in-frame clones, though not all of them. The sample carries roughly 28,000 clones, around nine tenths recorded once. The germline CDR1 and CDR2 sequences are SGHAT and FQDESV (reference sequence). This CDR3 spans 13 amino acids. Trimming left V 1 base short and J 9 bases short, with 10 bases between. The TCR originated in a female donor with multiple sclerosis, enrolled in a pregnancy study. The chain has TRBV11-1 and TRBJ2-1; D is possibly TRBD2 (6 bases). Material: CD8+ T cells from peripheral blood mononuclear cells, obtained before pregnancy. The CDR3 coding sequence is TGTGCCAGCAGCTTAGGGAGGGGCAGTGAGCAGTTCTTC. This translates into CASSLGRGSEQFF.